These 14 T cell receptor beta chains were all obtained from the same sample, sequenced in a study of memory CD4+ T cells and cytomegalovirus serostatus. The sort gate was single viable CD3+CD4+CD8-CD45RO+ cells for memory CD4+ T cells. Measured with immunoSEQ multiplex PCR; TCRdb has only the in-frame clones, and not every one. The sample shows over 40,000 clones, 70% to 75% of them seen only once. Sequences were obtained from memory CD4+ T cells from blood. The receptors were sampled from an adult in good health and CMV-seropositive.

The chain recombines TRBV6-4 with TRBJ2-2; TRBD1 matches 9 bases. Germline V gene data show CDR1 as MRHNA and CDR2 as SNTAGT. V lost 3 bases and J lost 3; bases outside the gene matches: 5. This CDR3 region has 16 residues. The CDR3 region is CASSDSRTGDTGELFF. The CDR3 coding sequence is TGTGCCAGCAGTGATTCACGGACAGGGGACACCGGGGAGCTGTTTTTT.

The V call is TRBV9, the J call TRBJ2-1, with a possible D match to TRBD1 (5 bases). CDR1 SGDLS and CDR2 YYNGEE come from the germline V gene. The ends were cut back, 1 base at V and 5 bases at J, with 10 bases in the middle. This CDR3 has 14 amino acids. The CDR3 spells CASSVFLRDNEQFF. Written as DNA, the CDR3 is TGTGCCAGCAGCGTATTTCTCAGGGACAATGAGCAGTTCTTC.

The chain carries TRBV5-1 and TRBJ2-7, with D hard to call. CDR3 length equals 16 residues. In germline, CDR1 is SGHRS, CDR2 YFSETQ. Trimming took off 0 bases at V and 0 bases at J, with 13 bases between the two ends. This CDR3 reads CASSLAKGPSSYEQYF. Written as DNA, the CDR3 is TGCGCCAGCAGCTTGGCCAAGGGTCCGAGCTCCTACGAGCAGTACTTC.

This chain joins TRBV19 and TRBJ2-5; tentative D call: TRBD2 (6 bases). The V end was cut by 4 bases, the J end by 4 bases, with 10 bases between. CDR1 and CDR2 (germline): LNHDA, SQIVND (reference sequence). The CDR3 runs 13 residues. CDR3 DNA sequence: TGTGCCAGTAGTACTATGGGGGGAGAGACCCAGTACTTC. Its translation is CASSTMGGETQYF.

This clone was detected only a few times. The chain is built from TRBV6-1 and TRBJ2-2; 7 positions match TRBD2. V dropped 2 bases and J dropped 7; count of bases not matched to a gene: 7. The germline gives CDR1 MNHNS, CDR2 SASEGT. The length of the CDR3 is 15 residues. The CDR3 here is CASSESRGVSGELFF. DNA for the CDR3: TGTGCCAGCAGTGAATCTCGGGGGGTGAGCGGGGAGCTGTTTTTT.

The rearrangement uses TRBV27 and TRBJ1-3, with no clear D. V shed 5 bases and J shed 0 bases, with 8 bases lying between them. Germline lookup yields CDR1 MNHEY and CDR2 SMNVEV (reference sequence). There are 14 residues in the CDR3. Here the CDR3 reads CASSVRDSGNTIYF. Here the CDR3 DNA reads TGTGCCAGCAGTGTGCGGGACTCTGGAAACACCATATATTTT.

This clone was recorded only once. The chain is built from TRBV10-1 and TRBJ2-7; no reliable D call. Germline V gives CDR1 WNHNN, CDR2 SYGVQD (reference sequence). The CDR3 is 15 amino acids. With 1 base removed from V and 2 bases from J, the gap between germline ends came to 12 bases. CDR3 in DNA: TGCGCCAGCAGTGAGTACTCAGACTCTCCCTACGAGCAGTACTTC. Residues: CASSEYSDSPYEQYF.

The chain is built from TRBV2 and TRBJ2-1, with 7 bases matching TRBD2. The germline gives CDR1 SNHLY, CDR2 FYNNEI. Germline trimming cut 6 bases from V and 0 bases from J; bases unmatched to any gene: 11. This CDR3 comprises 17 residues. The CDR3 sequence: CASSRTRVPSSYNEQFF. The CDR3, as DNA: TGTGCCAGCAGCCGGACTAGGGTACCCAGCTCCTACAATGAGCAGTTCTTC.

This chain links TRBV4-3 with TRBJ2-2, with 9 bases matching TRBD2. The CDR3 covers 19 residues. Trimming removed 1 base from V and 6 bases from J; junction bases left unmatched: 15. Germline CDR1 is LGHNA and CDR2 is YSLEER. This CDR3 is CASSQAEMGGGAEAGELFF. CDR3 nucleotide sequence: TGCGCCAGCAGCCAAGCCGAGATGGGCGGGGGGGCCGAGGCCGGGGAGCTGTTTTTT.

This clone showed up just once. This chain connects TRBV11-2 to TRBJ1-2; D possibly corresponds to TRBD1 (5 bases). V lost 1 base and J lost 6, with 15 bases in between. The germline V gene encodes CDR1 SGHAT and CDR2 FQNNGV. The CDR3 totals 15 residues. The CDR3 DNA reads as TGTGCCAGCAGCTTAGGTGCAGGGTACACGGATGGCTACACCTTC. Encoded protein: CASSLGAGYTDGYTF.

The chain combines TRBV19 with TRBJ2-7, with D tentatively TRBD1 (6 bases). Trimming removed 5 bases from V and 5 bases from J, with 13 bases in between. This CDR3 spans 13 amino acids. Germline CDR1 and CDR2: LNHDA and SQIVND (reference sequence). The CDR3 sequence: CASSVQGSHEQYF. DNA for the CDR3: TGTGCCAGTAGTGTTCAGGGGTCCCACGAGCAGTACTTC.

The V gene is TRBV5-4, the J gene TRBJ2-5; perhaps TRBD2 as D (6 bases). Germline V gene data show CDR1 as SGHNT and CDR2 as YYREEE (reference sequence). Trimming took 5 bases from V and 8 from J, leaving 19 bases between them. CDR3 length: 14 amino acids. In DNA form, the CDR3 reads TGTGCCAGCAGGCCAGGACGGAGGGTTGACACCCAGTACTTC. The encoded protein is CASRPGRRVDTQYF.

The chain uses TRBV7-9 and TRBJ1-5; 10 nucleotides match TRBD1. Germline V gene data show CDR1 as SEHNR and CDR2 as FQNEAQ (reference sequence). This CDR3 is 17 amino acids long. Germline trimming cut 3 bases from V and 5 bases from J; bases unmatched to any gene: 10. The chain's CDR3 is CASSLSIGQGGDQPQHF. For the CDR3, the DNA is TGTGCCAGCAGCTTGTCAATCGGACAGGGGGGCGATCAGCCCCAGCATTTT.

The chain joins TRBV7-2 to TRBJ1-2; no definite D call. CDR3 size: 16 residues. The V end was cut by 0 bases, the J end by 4 bases, with 15 bases between. Per germline, CDR1 SGHTA and CDR2 FQGNSA. The CDR3 DNA reads as TGTGCCAGCAGCTTAGCATTGAGTACAGCAGTCTATGGCTACACCTTC. Protein product: CASSLALSTAVYGYTF. Filled out from reference TRBV7-2 and TRBJ1-2, the complete variable domain reads GAGVSQSPSNKVTEKGKDVELRCDPISGHTALYWYRQSLGQGLEFLIYFQGNSAPDKSGLPSDRFSAERTGGSVSTLTIQRTQQEDSAVYLCASSLALSTAVYGYTFGSGTRLTVV.